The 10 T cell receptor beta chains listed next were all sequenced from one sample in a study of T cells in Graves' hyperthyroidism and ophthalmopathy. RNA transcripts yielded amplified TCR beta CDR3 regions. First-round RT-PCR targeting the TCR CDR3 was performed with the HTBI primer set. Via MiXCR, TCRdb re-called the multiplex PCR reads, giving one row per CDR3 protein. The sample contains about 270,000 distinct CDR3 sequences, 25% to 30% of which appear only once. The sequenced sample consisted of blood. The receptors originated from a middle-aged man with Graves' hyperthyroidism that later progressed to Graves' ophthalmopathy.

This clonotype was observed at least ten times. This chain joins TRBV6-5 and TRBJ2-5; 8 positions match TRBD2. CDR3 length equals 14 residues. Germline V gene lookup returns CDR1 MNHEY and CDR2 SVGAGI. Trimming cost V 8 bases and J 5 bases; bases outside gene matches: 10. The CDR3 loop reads CASLSGRHGETQYF. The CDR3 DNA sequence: TGTGCCAGCTTAAGCGGGAGACATGGGGAGACCCAGTACTTC.

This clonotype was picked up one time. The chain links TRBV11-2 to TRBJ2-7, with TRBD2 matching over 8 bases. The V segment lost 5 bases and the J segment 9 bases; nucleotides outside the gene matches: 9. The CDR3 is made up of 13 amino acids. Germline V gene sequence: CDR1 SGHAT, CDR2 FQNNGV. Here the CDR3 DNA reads TGTGCCAGCAGCCCGACCCCGGGGGGGGGGCAGTACTTC. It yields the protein CASSPTPGGGQYF.

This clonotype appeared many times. CDR3 protein: CASTAGIQETQYF. CDR3 bases: TGTGCCAGCACAGCAGGGATCCAAGAGACCCAGTACTTC. The chain carries TRBV5-6 and TRBJ2-5; tentative D call: TRBD1 (5 bases). CDR1 SGHDT and CDR2 YYEEEE come from the germline V gene. The germline V and J ends were trimmed by 6 bases and 1 base, with 10 bases remaining between them. The CDR3 contains 13 residues.

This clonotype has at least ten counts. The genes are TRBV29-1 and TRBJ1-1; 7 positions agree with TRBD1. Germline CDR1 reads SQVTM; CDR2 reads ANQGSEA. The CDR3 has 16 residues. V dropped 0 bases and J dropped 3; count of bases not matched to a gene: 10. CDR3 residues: CSVEDFAQTGYTEAFF. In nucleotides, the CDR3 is TGCAGCGTTGAAGATTTCGCGCAGACAGGGTACACTGAAGCTTTCTTT.

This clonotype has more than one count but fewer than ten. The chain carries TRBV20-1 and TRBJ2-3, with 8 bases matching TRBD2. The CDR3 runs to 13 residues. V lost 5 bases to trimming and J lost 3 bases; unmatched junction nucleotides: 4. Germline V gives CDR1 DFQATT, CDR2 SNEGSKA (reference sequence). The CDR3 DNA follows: TGCAGTGCTCCTGCGGGGGGTACAGATACGCAGTATTTT. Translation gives CSAPAGGTDTQYF.

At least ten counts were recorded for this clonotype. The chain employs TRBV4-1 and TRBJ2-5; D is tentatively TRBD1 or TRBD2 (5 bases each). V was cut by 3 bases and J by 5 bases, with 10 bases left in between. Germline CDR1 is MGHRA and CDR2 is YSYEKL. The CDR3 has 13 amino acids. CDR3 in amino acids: CASSQTEGETQYF. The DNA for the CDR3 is TGCGCCAGCAGCCAGACCGAGGGGGAGACCCAGTACTTC.

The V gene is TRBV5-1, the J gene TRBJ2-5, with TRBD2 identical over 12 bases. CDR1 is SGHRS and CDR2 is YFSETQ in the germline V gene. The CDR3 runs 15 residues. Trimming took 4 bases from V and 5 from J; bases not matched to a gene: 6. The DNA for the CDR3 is TGCGCCAGCAGCCGACTAGCGGGAGTTGAGGAGACCCAGTACTTC. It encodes CASSRLAGVEETQYF.

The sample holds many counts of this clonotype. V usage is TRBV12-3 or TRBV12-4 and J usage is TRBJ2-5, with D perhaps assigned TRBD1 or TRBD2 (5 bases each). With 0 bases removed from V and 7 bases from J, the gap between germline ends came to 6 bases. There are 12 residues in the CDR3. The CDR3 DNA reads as TGTGCCAGCAGTTTAGCTGGGGGGACCCAGTACTTC. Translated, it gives CASSLAGGTQYF.

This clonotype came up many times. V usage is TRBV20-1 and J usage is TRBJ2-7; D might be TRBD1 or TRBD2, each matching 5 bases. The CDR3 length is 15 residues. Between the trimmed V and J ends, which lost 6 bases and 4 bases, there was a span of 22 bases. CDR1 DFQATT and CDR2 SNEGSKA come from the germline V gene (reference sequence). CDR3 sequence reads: CSAPHRDRVGYEQYF. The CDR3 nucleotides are TGCAGTGCCCCGCACCGGGACCGGGTAGGGTACGAGCAGTACTTC.

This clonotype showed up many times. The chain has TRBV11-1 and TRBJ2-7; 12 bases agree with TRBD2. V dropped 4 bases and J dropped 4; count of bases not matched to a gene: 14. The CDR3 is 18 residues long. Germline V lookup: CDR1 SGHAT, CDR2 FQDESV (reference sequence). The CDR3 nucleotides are TGTGCCAGCAGCTCGAGCGGACTAGCGGGGATCATTTTATACGAGCAGTACTTC. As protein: CASSSSGLAGIILYEQYF.